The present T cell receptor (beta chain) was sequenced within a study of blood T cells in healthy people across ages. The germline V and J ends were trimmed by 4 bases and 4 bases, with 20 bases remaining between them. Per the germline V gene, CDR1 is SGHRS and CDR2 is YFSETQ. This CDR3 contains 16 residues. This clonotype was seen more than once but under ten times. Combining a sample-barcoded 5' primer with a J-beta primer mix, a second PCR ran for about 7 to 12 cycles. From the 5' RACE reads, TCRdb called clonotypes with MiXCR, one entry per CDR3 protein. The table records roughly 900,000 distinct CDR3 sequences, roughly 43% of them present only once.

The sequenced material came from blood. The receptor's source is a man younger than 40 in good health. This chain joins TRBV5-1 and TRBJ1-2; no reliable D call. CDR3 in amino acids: CASSPEGRSFPYGYTF. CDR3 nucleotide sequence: TGCGCCAGCAGCCCGGAAGGACGGTCTTTTCCCTATGGCTACACCTTC. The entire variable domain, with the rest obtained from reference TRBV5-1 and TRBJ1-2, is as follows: KAGVTQTPRYLIKTRGQQVTLSCSPISGHRSVSWYQQTPGQGLQFLFEYFSETQRNKGNFPGRFSGRQFSNSRSEMNVSTLELGDSALYLCASSPEGRSFPYGYTFGSGTRLTVV.